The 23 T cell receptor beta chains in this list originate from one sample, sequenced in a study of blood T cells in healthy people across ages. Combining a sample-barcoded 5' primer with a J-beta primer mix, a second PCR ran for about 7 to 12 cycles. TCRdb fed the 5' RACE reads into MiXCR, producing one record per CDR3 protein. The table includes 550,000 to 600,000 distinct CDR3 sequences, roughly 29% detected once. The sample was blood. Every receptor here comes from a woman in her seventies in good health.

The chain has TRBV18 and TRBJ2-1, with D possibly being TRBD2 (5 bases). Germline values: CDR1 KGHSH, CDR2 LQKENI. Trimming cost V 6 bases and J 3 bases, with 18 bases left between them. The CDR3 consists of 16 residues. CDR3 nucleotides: TGTGCCAGCTCGCGTTCCCGGTCGGGATTCTACAATGAGCAGTTCTTC. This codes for CASSRSRSGFYNEQFF.

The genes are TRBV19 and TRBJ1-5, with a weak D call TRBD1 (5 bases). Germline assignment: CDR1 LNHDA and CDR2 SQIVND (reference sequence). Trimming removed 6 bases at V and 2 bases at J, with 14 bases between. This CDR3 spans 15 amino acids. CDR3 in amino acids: CASRRGGNGNQPQHF. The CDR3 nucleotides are TGTGCCAGTAGAAGGGGAGGGAACGGCAATCAGCCCCAGCATTTT.

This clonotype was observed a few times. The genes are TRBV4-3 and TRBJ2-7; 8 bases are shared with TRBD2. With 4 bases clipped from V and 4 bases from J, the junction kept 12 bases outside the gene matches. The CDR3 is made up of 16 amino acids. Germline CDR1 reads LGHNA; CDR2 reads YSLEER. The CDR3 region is CASSLPAERGKYEQYF. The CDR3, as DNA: TGCGCCAGCAGCCTACCGGCGGAGCGGGGGAAGTACGAGCAGTACTTC.

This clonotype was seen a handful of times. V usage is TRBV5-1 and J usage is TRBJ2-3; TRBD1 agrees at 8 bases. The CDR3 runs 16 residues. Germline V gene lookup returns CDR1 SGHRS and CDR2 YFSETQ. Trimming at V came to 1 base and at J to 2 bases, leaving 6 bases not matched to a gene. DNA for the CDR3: TGCGCCAGCAGCTTGAGACAGGGGCTGATCACAGATACGCAGTATTTT. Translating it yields CASSLRQGLITDTQYF.

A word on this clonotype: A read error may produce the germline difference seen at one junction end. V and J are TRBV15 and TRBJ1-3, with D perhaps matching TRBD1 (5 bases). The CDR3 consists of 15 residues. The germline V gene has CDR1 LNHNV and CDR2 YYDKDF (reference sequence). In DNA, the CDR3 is TGTGCCACCAGCAGGGCAGGGTTGTCTGGAGACACCATATATTTT. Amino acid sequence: CATSRAGLSGDTIYF.

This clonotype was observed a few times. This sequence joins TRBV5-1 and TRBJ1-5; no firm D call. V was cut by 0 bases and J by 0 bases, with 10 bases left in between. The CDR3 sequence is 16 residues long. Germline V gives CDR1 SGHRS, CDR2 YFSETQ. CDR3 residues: CASSLGVGYSNQPQHF. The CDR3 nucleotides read TGCGCCAGCAGCTTGGGGGTAGGTTATAGCAATCAGCCCCAGCATTTT.

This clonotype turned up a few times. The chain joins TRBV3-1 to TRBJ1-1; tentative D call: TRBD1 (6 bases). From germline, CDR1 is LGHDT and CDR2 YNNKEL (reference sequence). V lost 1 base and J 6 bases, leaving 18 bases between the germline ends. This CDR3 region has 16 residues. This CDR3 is CASSQVGGRTDSEAFF. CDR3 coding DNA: TGTGCCAGCAGCCAAGTAGGGGGACGGACGGATTCTGAAGCTTTCTTT.

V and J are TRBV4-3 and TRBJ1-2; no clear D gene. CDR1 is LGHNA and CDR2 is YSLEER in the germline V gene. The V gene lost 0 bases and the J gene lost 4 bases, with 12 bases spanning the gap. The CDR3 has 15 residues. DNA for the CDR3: TGCGCCAGCAGCCAAGATAGGACCGCGCTCTATGGCTACACCTTC. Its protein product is CASSQDRTALYGYTF.

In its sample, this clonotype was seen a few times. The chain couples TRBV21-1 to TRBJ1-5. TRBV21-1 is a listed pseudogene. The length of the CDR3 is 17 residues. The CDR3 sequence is CASSKEVVRSQSEVQHF. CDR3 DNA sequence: TGTGCCAGCAGCAAAGAGGTAGTGAGGTCACAATCAGAGGTCCAGCATTTT.

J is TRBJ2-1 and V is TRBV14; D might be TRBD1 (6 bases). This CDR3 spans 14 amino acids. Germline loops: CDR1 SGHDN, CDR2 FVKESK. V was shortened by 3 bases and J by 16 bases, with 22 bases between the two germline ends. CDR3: CASSHTGETGPDFF. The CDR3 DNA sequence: TGTGCCAGCAGCCACACGGGCGAGACAGGACCGGACTTCTTC. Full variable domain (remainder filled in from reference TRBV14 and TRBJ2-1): EAGVTQFPSHSVIEKGQTVTLRCDPISGHDNLYWYRRVMGKEIKFLLHFVKESKQDESGMPNNRFLAERTGGTYSTLKVQPAELEDSGVYFCASSHTGETGPDFFGPGTRLTVL.

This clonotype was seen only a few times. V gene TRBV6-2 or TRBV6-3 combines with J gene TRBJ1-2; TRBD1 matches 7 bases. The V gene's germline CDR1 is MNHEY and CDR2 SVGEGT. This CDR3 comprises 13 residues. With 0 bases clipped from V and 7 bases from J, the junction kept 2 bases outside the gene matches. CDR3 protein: CASSYSTGIGYTF. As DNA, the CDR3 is TGTGCCAGCAGTTACTCGACAGGGATTGGCTACACCTTC.

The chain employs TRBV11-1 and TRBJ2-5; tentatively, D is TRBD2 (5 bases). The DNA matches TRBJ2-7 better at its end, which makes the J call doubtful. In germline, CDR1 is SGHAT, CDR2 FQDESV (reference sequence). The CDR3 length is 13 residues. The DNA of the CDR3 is TGTGCCAGCAGCTTAGCGCGGAGGAACGAGCAGTACTTC. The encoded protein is CASSLARRNEQYF.

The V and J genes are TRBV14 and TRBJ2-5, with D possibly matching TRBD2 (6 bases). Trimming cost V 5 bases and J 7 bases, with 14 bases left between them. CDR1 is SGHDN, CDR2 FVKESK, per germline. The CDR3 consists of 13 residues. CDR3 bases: TGTGCCAGCAGCGTCGGACTATGGGGGACCCAGTACTTC. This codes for CASSVGLWGTQYF. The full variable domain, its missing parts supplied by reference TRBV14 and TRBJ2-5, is EAGVTQFPSHSVIEKGQTVTLRCDPISGHDNLYWYRRVMGKEIKFLLHFVKESKQDESGMPNNRFLAERTGGTYSTLKVQPAELEDSGVYFCASSVGLWGTQYFGPGTRLLVL.

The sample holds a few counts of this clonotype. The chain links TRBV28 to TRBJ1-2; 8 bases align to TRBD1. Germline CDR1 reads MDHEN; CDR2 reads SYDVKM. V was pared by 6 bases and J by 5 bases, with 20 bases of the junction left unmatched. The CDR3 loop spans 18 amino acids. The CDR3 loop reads CASRPGGWQGARSYGYTF. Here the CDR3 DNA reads TGTGCCAGCAGACCGGGGGGGTGGCAGGGGGCGCGATCGTATGGCTACACCTTC.

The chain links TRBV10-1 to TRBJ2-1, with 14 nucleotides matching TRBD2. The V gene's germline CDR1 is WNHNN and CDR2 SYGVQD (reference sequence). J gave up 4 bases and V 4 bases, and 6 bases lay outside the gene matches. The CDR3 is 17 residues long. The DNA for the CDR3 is TGCGCCAGCAGTGGAGGGACTAGCGGGGGTCTATACAATGAGCAGTTCTTC. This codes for CASSGGTSGGLYNEQFF.

In DNA, the CDR3 is TGTGCCAGCAGCCCGACAGGGACCTACAATGAGCAGTTCTTC. Translated: CASSPTGTYNEQFF. This sequence joins TRBV7-2 and TRBJ2-1; 7 bases are a match to TRBD1. Germline loops: CDR1 SGHTA, CDR2 FQGNSA. The CDR3 sequence is 14 residues long. The trim removed 5 bases at V and 2 bases at J, leaving 3 bases unmatched. The variable domain in full, with the rest retrieved from reference TRBV7-2 and TRBJ2-1, is GAGVSQSPSNKVTEKGKDVELRCDPISGHTALYWYRQSLGQGLEFLIYFQGNSAPDKSGLPSDRFSAERTGGSVSTLTIQRTQQEDSAVYLCASSPTGTYNEQFFGPGTRLTVL.

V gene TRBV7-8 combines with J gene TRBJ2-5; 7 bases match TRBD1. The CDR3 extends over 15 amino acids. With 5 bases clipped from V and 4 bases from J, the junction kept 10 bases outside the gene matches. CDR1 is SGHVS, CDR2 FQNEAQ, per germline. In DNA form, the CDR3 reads TGTGCCAGCAGCACCCTGACAGGGTCGGGAGAGACCCAGTACTTC. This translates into CASSTLTGSGETQYF.

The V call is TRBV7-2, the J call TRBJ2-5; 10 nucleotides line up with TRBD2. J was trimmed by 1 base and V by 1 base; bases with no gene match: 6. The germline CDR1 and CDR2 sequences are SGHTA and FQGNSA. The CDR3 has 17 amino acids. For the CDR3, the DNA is TGTGCCAGCAGCTTAGTGAGAGCGGGGGGGCCCCAAGAGACCCAGTACTTC. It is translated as CASSLVRAGGPQETQYF.

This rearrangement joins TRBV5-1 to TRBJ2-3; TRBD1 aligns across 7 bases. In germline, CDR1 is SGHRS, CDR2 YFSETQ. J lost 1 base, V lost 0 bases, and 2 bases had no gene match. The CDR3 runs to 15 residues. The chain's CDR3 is CASSLATGGTDTQYF. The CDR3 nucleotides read TGCGCCAGCAGCTTGGCTACAGGGGGCACAGATACGCAGTATTTT.

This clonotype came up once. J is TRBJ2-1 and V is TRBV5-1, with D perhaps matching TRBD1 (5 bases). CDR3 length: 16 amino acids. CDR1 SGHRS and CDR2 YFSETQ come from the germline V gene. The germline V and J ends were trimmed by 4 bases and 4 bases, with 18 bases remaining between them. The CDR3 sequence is CASSEDTTPPYNEQFF. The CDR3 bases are TGCGCCAGCAGCGAGGACACAACCCCTCCATACAATGAGCAGTTCTTC.

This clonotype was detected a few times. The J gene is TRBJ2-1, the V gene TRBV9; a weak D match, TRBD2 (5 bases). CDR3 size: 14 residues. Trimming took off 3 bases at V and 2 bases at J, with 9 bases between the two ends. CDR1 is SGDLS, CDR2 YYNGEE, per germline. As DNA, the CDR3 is TGTGCCAGCAGCGGTGCTAGCCCCTACAATGAGCAGTTCTTC. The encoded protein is CASSGASPYNEQFF.

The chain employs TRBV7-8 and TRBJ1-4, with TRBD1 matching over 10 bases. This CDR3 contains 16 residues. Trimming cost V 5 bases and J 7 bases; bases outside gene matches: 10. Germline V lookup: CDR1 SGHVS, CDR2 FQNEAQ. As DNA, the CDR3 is TGTGCCAGCAGCATCCCTAAGGGGACAGGGGTTGAAAAACTGTTTTTT. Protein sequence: CASSIPKGTGVEKLFF.

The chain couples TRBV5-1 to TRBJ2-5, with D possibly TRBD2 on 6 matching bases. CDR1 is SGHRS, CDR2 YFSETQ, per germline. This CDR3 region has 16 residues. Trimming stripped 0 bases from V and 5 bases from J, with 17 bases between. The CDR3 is CASSLALGRIGETQYF. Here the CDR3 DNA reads TGCGCCAGCAGCTTGGCCTTGGGGAGGATTGGGGAGACCCAGTACTTC.